Sequencing of this TCR beta chain was carried out in a study of radiotherapy plus CTLA-4 blockade in lung cancer. CDR3 length: 14 amino acids. The V end was cut by 3 bases, the J end by 7 bases, with 13 bases between. Germline CDR1 and CDR2: KGHSH and LQKENI. Study results and caveats: Researchers report tumor-derived TCR clones expanding in blood after radiotherapy plus ipilimumab. Alongside interferon-beta, early blood T cell clone dynamics were reportedly the best predictor of response.

Libraries were prepared by immunoSEQ multiplex PCR; TCRdb keeps only in-frame clonotypes and omits some of them. The sample contains under 55,000 clones, about 81% of which appear only once. Comment on this clone: Its antigen is currently unknown.

V usage is TRBV18 and J usage is TRBJ1-5; D is possibly TRBD1 (6 bases). The source material was peripheral blood, sampled from a patient treated with radiotherapy plus ipilimumab. This TCR derives from a human donor with non-small cell lung cancer who had stable disease on radiotherapy plus ipilimumab. In DNA form, the CDR3 reads TGTGCCAGCTCACCGAGCCAGGGGCGGCAGCCCCAGCATTTT. Protein product: CASSPSQGRQPQHF.